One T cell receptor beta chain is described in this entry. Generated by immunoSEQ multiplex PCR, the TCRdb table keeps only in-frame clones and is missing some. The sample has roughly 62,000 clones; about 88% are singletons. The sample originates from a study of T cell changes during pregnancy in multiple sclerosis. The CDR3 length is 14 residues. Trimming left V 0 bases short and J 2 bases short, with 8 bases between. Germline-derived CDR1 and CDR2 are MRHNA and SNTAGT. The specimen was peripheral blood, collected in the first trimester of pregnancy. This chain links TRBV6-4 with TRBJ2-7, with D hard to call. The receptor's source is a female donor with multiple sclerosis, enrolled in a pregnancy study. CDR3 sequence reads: CASSDSLAPYEQYF. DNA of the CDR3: TGTGCCAGCAGTGACTCCCTGGCCCCCTACGAGCAGTACTTC.